This record concerns one T cell receptor beta chain sequence. Its antigen is currently unknown. CDR3 length: 15 amino acids. Trimming cost V 3 bases and J 0 bases, with 12 bases left between them. CDR1 DFQATT and CDR2 SNEGSKA come from the germline V gene (reference sequence). The entry originates in a study of CD8 T cells in Susac syndrome. Study background: Within the group of sequenced Susac syndrome patients, about six had active disease and eight were in remission.

Study-wide results and caveats: The study recognized that the number of individuals in its TCR sequencing and HLA analysis was relatively small.

RNA amounts of about 0.5 to 1 ug underwent reverse transcription with random hexamers. TCRdb reprocessed the immunoSEQ multiplex PCR reads with MiXCR, giving one entry per CDR3 protein. The top ten clones hold 0.16% of a sample with more than 150,000 distinct CDR3 sequences, roughly 95% of them seen once. The sample consisted of CD4+ T cells from PBMCs. The chain is built from TRBV20-1 and TRBJ2-1; D might be TRBD1 (6 bases). This TCR was recovered from a human donor with Susac syndrome. The CDR3 spells CSASSRTASYNEQFF. The CDR3 nucleotides are TGCAGTGCTAGTTCCCGGACAGCCTCCTACAATGAGCAGTTCTTC.